The entry below gives a single T cell receptor beta chain sequence along with its context. Its antigen is unidentified. This specimen belongs to a study of CD8+ T cells in alopecia areata. CDR1 and CDR2 from the germline V gene are SQVTM and ANQGSEA. Trimming shortened V by 5 bases and J by 4 bases, and 9 bases separated the two germline ends. The CDR3 loop spans 12 amino acids. Separation by sorting yielded CD4+ and CD8+ T cells from PBMCs. Broader study findings: It was lesional scalp, especially alopecia totalis/universalis, that showed higher clonality than normal scalp. Scalp sequencing also captures normal skin's resident alphabeta T cells.

Isolated RNA was reverse transcribed into cDNA used as the sequencing template. Using immunoSEQ multiplex PCR, the repertoire was profiled, and TCRdb retains in-frame clones only, with some absent. The sample includes roughly 100,000 clones, about 60% of them seen just once. This sequence was found in a human donor in good health. Material: CD4+ T cells sorted from blood. The chain links TRBV29-1 to TRBJ1-3; D is ambiguous. This CDR3 reads CSVRSRGNTIYF. DNA of the CDR3: TGCAGCGTTCGGTCCAGGGGAAACACCATATATTTT.